The 18 T cell receptor beta chains in this list originate from one sample, sequenced in a study of blood T cell repertoires in COVID-19. Profiled with immunoSEQ multiplex PCR; TCRdb holds only in-frame clones, not every one. The data contain about 170,000 clones, about four fifths of them singletons. Material: peripheral blood. The receptors were sampled from a woman of 80 years or more with COVID-19, enrolled during active disease.

The chain uses TRBV7-8 and TRBJ1-6; D is ambiguous. Between the trimmed V and J ends, which lost 1 base and 0 bases, there was a span of 10 bases. CDR3 length: 17 residues. The germline CDR1 and CDR2 sequences are SGHVS and FQNEAQ. Written as DNA, the CDR3 is TGTGCCAGCAGCTTAGAGGGCGGGTCCTCCTATAATTCACCCCTCCACTTT. It is translated as CASSLEGGSSYNSPLHF.

The rearrangement joins TRBV4-3 to TRBJ2-1, with TRBD1 matching 8 bases. CDR3 length: 15 residues. The V and J ends lost 3 bases and 5 bases, in that order; junction bases with no gene match: 6. Germline V gene data show CDR1 as LGHNA and CDR2 as YSLEER. In DNA form, the CDR3 reads TGCGCCAGCAGCCAGGACAGGGTGCCAAACAATGAGCAGTTCTTC. Translating gives CASSQDRVPNNEQFF.

This clone was seen a handful of times. The genes are TRBV14 and TRBJ2-7; D may be TRBD2 (6 bases). The CDR3 has 15 residues. Trimming removed 4 bases at V and 0 bases at J, with 13 bases between. Germline CDR1 reads SGHDN; CDR2 reads FVKESK. CDR3 coding DNA: TGTGCCAGCAGCCCTTGGGGGGTGAGCTCCTACGAGCAGTACTTC. Protein: CASSPWGVSSYEQYF.

CDR3 residues: CASNRENTGELFF. The CDR3 DNA sequence: TGTGCCAGCAACAGGGAGAACACCGGGGAGCTGTTTTTT. The V call is TRBV2, the J call TRBJ2-2; tentative D call: TRBD1 (6 bases). The CDR3 is made up of 13 amino acids. Per germline, CDR1 SNHLY and CDR2 FYNNEI. Trimming shortened V by 7 bases and J by 1 base, and 7 bases separated the two germline ends.

This rearrangement joins TRBV9 to TRBJ1-1; D is unresolved. The CDR3 loop spans 14 amino acids. In germline, CDR1 is SGDLS, CDR2 YYNGEE. With 3 bases removed from V and 0 bases from J, the gap between germline ends came to 9 bases. The CDR3 nucleotides are TGTGCCAGCAGCGCCCGGTTGCTGAACACTGAAGCTTTCTTT. This codes for CASSARLLNTEAFF.

V is TRBV5-1 and J is TRBJ2-1, with 9 nucleotides matching TRBD2. V lost 0 bases and J lost 4; bases outside the gene matches: 5. The CDR3 is 16 residues long. The V gene's germline CDR1 is SGHRS and CDR2 YFSETQ. The CDR3 DNA reads TGCGCCAGCAGCTTGGATAGCGGGGGTCTGTACAATGAGCAGTTCTTC. The encoded protein is CASSLDSGGLYNEQFF.

J is TRBJ1-2 and V is TRBV21-1; TRBD1 reflects the table's D call only, with no check against the DNA. TRBV21-1 is described as a pseudogene. The CDR3 spans 13 residues. CDR3 nucleotides: TGTGCCAGCAGCCTGGGGACAGGCTCTGGCTACACCTTC. This sequence encodes CASSLGTGSGYTF.

The rearrangement links TRBV18 to TRBJ1-4, with TRBD1 matching 7 bases. Unmatched junction bases numbered 4, after V lost 3 bases and J lost 3 bases. The length of the CDR3 is 15 residues. Germline CDR1 is KGHSH and CDR2 is LQKENI. The DNA for the CDR3 is TGTGCCAGCTCACCCTCCGGACAGGCTAATGAAAAACTGTTTTTT. This codes for CASSPSGQANEKLFF. Supplemented by reference TRBV18 and TRBJ1-4, the full variable domain reads NAGVMQNPRHLVRRRGQEARLRCSPMKGHSHVYWYRQLPEEGLKFMVYLQKENIIDESGMPKERFSAEFPKEGPSILRIQQVVRGDSAAYFCASSPSGQANEKLFFGSGTQLSVL.

This sequence joins TRBV4-1 and TRBJ2-7; 10 positions agree with TRBD2. CDR1 MGHRA and CDR2 YSYEKL come from the germline V gene. The CDR3 runs 15 residues. Trimming cost V 1 base and J 4 bases; bases outside gene matches: 4. Written as DNA, the CDR3 is TGCGCCAGCAGCCAAGGGTCTAGCGGGAGATACGAGCAGTACTTC. It translates to CASSQGSSGRYEQYF.

This sequence joins TRBV25-1 and TRBJ2-1; D is uncertain. The germline gives CDR1 MGHDK, CDR2 SYGVNS. V lost 6 bases, J lost 4 bases, and 10 bases lay in between. The CDR3 is made up of 13 amino acids. The CDR3 DNA follows: TGTGCCAGCAGGTTGGGCAGGTACAATGAGCAGTTCTTC. Translation gives CASRLGRYNEQFF.

This rearrangement joins TRBV11-2 to TRBJ2-3, with 14 bases that match TRBD2. V was pared by 1 base and J by 2 bases, with 2 bases of the junction left unmatched. CDR1 is SGHAT, CDR2 FQNNGV, per germline. There are 17 residues in the CDR3. In DNA, the CDR3 is TGTGCCAGCAGCTTAGGACTAGCGGGGGGGTCCACAGATACGCAGTATTTT. It specifies CASSLGLAGGSTDTQYF.

The rearrangement links TRBV12-3 or TRBV12-4 to TRBJ2-1, with D maybe TRBD2 (5 bases). Trimming took 8 bases from V and 12 from J, leaving 17 bases between them. CDR3 length: 12 residues. CDR3 in DNA: TGTGCCAGCGGATTCGGACTCCAAACGCAGTTCTTC. Encoded protein: CASGFGLQTQFF.

This clone was seen only a few times. The rearrangement uses TRBV30 and TRBJ2-5; D is perhaps TRBD1 (6 bases). Germline V gives CDR1 GTSNPN, CDR2 SVGIG (reference sequence). Trimming removed 2 bases from V and 1 base from J, with 11 bases in between. The CDR3 runs 14 residues. For the CDR3, the DNA is TGTGCCTGGAGTAGGGGGACACCCCAAGAGACCCAGTACTTC. Its translation is CAWSRGTPQETQYF.

The rearrangement joins TRBV19 to TRBJ1-3; D may be TRBD1 (5 bases). The CDR3 is 16 residues long. The V end was cut by 6 bases, the J end by 4 bases, with 19 bases between. Germline V CDR1 and CDR2: LNHDA, SQIVND (reference sequence). CDR3 nucleotide sequence: TGTGCCAGTAGGTCAATCAGGGCTCGAGCCGGAAACACCATATATTTT. It encodes CASRSIRARAGNTIYF.

V and J are TRBV18 and TRBJ2-1, with TRBD1 matching over 7 bases. This CDR3 spans 14 amino acids. Trimming removed 0 bases from V and 9 bases from J; junction bases left unmatched: 5. Germline CDR1 KGHSH, CDR2 LQKENI. The CDR3 region is CASSPPPGGSEQFF. The CDR3, as DNA: TGTGCCAGCTCACCACCGCCAGGGGGAAGTGAGCAGTTCTTC.

The chain carries TRBV27 and TRBJ2-2; possibly TRBD1 for D (5 bases). CDR1 and CDR2 from the germline V gene are MNHEY and SMNVEV (reference sequence). The CDR3 has 18 residues. Trimming left V 3 bases short and J 2 bases short, with 19 bases between. CDR3 coding DNA: TGTGCCAGCAGTTTCTCCTCTGGGGTGGGGCCCAACACCGGGGAGCTGTTTTTT. Encoded protein: CASSFSSGVGPNTGELFF.

The CDR3 DNA reads as TGTGCCAGCAGCGCTGCTGACAGCCTTAAGCAGTACTTC. Its translation: CASSAADSLKQYF. The chain joins TRBV9 to TRBJ2-7; TRBD1 is a possible D gene (5 bases). Per the germline V gene, CDR1 is SGDLS and CDR2 is YYNGEE. CDR3 length: 13 amino acids. V dropped 3 bases and J dropped 8 bases, with 15 bases sitting between them. The complete variable domain, with remaining parts taken from reference TRBV9 and TRBJ2-7, reads DSGVTQTPKHLITATGQRVTLRCSPRSGDLSVYWYQQSLDQGLQFLIQYYNGEERAKGNILERFSAQQFPDLHSELNLSSLELGDSALYFCASSAADSLKQYFGPGTRLTVT.

This rearrangement joins TRBV27 to TRBJ2-1; D possibly corresponds to TRBD2 (6 bases). Germline V CDR1 and CDR2: MNHEY, SMNVEV (reference sequence). CDR3 length equals 14 residues. The V end was cut by 2 bases, the J end by 8 bases, with 13 bases between. CDR3 sequence: CASSLGGKWYEQFF. CDR3 nucleotide sequence: TGTGCCAGCAGTTTAGGGGGGAAGTGGTATGAGCAGTTCTTC.